These T cell receptor beta chains were read from a single sample in a study of T cell responses to AZD1222 COVID-19 vaccine. Data came from immunoSEQ multiplex PCR; TCRdb stores just in-frame clones and leaves some out. The data contain around 96,000 clones, roughly 90% of them seen just once; the ten biggest clones take up over 2.5%. The sequences come from peripheral blood, collected on day 0 of AZD1222 vaccination. The origin of the receptors is an adult in good health. CDR3s include the opening cysteine and the closing phenylalanine or tryptophan. A D gene is named only where the DNA matches it firmly. Rows give clone size only sometimes, using once, few, many, or a class for an expanded clone.

v_call	j_call	clone_size	d_call	cdr3_nt	cdr3_aa
TRBV7-2	TRBJ2-3	-	-	TGTGCCAGCAGCTTATACCGCAGGGCCCGGAGTGGGCAGTATTTT	CASSLYRRARSGQYF
TRBV13	TRBJ2-3	-	-	TGTGCCAGCAGCTTAGGATTAGGGGCCCCCTCAGATACGCAGTATTTT	CASSLGLGAPSDTQYF
TRBV5-1	TRBJ2-5	-	TRBD2	TGCGCCAGCAGCTCCGGTTATTCTAGCGGGGGGGAGGAGACCCAGTACTTC	CASSSGYSSGGEETQYF
TRBV30	TRBJ2-1	-	TRBD2	TGTGCCTGGAGTGTAGGACTAGCGGGGTATGAGCAGTTCTTC	CAWSVGLAGYEQFF
TRBV6-1	TRBJ2-1	-	-	TGTGCCAGCAGTGAAGGGGTTTACTTCTCGGAAAAGTTCTTC	CASSEGVYFSEKFF
TRBV6-5	TRBJ1-6	-	-	TGTGCCAGCAGTAGGACGGTTCGTGATTCACCCCTCCACTTT	CASSRTVRDSPLHF
TRBV9	TRBJ2-1	-	-	TGTGCCAGCAGCGTAGCGGGGGGCGTAGTCCATGAGCAGTTCTTC	CASSVAGGVVHEQFF
TRBV15	TRBJ1-3	once	-	TGTGCCACCAGCAGAGACCTACGTGGGGCCCTCTCTGGAAACACCATATATTTT	CATSRDLRGALSGNTIYF
TRBV28	TRBJ2-7	-	-	TGTGCCAGCAGCTCCCCCGGGGGCGGTTCCTACGAGCAGTACTTC	CASSSPGGGSYEQYF
TRBV27	TRBJ1-1	-	-	TGTGCCAGCAGTTTATCCGTGAAGGGAAGGATGGCTTTCTTT	CASSLSVKGRMAFF
TRBV18	TRBJ1-1	-	-	TGTGCCAGCTCACCCCTTTCCGAGAACACTGAAGCTTTCTTT	CASSPLSENTEAFF
TRBV21-1	TRBJ1-5	-	-	TGTGCCAGCAGCAATTTATCTGGCCAGGAGGGCTGTCAGCCCCAGCATTTT	CASSNLSGQEGCQPQHF
TRBV2	TRBJ1-5	-	-	TGTGCCAGCAGTGAGGGGTATAGCAATCAGCCCCAGCATTTT	CASSEGYSNQPQHF
TRBV6-4	TRBJ2-2	-	-	TGTGCCAGCAGTGATGAGGGGTCAGGGGCCGGGGAGCTGTTTTTT	CASSDEGSGAGELFF
TRBV6-2/TRBV6-3	TRBJ1-1	once	-	TGTGCCAGCAGTTACAATATCCGGCTGGGGGCTAACACTGAAGCTTTCTTT	CASSYNIRLGANTEAFF